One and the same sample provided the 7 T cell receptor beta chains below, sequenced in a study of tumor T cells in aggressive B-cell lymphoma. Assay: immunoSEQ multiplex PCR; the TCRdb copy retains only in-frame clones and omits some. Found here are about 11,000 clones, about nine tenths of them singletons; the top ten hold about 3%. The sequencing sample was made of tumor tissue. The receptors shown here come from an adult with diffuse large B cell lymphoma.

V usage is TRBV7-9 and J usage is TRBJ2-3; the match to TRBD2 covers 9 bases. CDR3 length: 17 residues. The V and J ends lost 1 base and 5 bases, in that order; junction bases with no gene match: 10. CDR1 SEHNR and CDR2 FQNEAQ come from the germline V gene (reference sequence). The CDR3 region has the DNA TGTGCCAGCAGCTTAGGCAGCGGGAGGCGAAGCGGAGATACGCAGTATTTT. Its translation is CASSLGSGRRSGDTQYF.

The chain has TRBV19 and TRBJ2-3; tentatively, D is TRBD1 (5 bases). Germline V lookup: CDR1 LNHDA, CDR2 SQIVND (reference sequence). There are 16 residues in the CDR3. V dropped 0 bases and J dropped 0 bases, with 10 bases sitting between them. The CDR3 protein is CASSIEGQTSTDTQYF. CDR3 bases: TGTGCCAGTAGTATAGAGGGGCAGACTAGCACAGATACGCAGTATTTT.

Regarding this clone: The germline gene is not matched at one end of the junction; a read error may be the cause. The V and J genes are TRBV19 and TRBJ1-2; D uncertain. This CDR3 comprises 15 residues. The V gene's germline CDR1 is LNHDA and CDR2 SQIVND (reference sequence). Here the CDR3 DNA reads TGTACCAGTACCCTGCCCACGGTCGCTAACTATGGCTACACCTTC. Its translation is CTSTLPTVANYGYTF.

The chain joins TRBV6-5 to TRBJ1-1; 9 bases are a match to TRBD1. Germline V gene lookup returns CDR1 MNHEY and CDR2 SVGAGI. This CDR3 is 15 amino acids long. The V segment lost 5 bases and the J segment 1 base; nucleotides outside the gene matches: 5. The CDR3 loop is CASSTTGGGNTEAFF. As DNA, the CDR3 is TGTGCCAGCAGTACAACAGGGGGCGGGAACACTGAAGCTTTCTTT.

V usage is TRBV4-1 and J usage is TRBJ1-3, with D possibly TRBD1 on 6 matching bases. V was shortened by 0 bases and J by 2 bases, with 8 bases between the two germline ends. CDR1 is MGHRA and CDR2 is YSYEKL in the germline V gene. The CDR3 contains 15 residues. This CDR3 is CASSQDPGAGNTIYF. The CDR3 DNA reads TGCGCCAGCAGCCAAGATCCAGGGGCTGGAAACACCATATATTTT.

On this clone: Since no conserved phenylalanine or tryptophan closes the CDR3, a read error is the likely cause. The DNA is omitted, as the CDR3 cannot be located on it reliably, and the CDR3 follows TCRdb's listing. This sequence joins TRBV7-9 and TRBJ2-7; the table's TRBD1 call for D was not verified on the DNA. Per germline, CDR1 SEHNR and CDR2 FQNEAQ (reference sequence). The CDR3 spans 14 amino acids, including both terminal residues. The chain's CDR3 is CASSLGDRAPSKSL.

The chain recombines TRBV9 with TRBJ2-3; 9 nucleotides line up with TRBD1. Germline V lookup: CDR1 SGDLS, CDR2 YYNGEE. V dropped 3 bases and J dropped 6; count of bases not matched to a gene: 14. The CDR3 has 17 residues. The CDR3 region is CASSALGQGWSSDTQYF. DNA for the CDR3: TGTGCCAGCAGCGCCCTAGGACAGGGGTGGTCGAGCGATACGCAGTATTTT.